Listed below are T cell receptor beta chains from one sample, sequenced in a study of T cells in tumors after PD-1 blockade. Data came from immunoSEQ multiplex PCR; TCRdb stores just in-frame clones and leaves some out. The data hold roughly 50,000 clones, with approximately 79% observed a single time. This material consisted of PBMCs, taken before anti-PD-1 treatment. All receptors derive from a human donor with basal cell carcinoma. Both conserved end residues are part of each CDR3. Each record gives: clone size, V gene, D gene, J gene, CDR3 protein, CDR3 DNA. A D gene is named only where the DNA matches it firmly. The size of a clone is reported for some rows only, either as once, few or many, or as a class for expanded clones.

clone size: .
V gene: TRBV7-9
D gene: .
J gene: TRBJ2-1
CDR3 protein: CASGTYNEQFF
CDR3 DNA: TGTGCCAGCGGAACCTACAATGAGCAGTTCTTC

clone size: .
V gene: TRBV29-1
D gene: .
J gene: TRBJ2-1
CDR3 protein: CSAAAVQGGEQFF
CDR3 DNA: TGCAGCGCCGCGGCAGTACAGGGTGGTGAGCAGTTCTTC

clone size: .
V gene: TRBV6-5
D gene: TRBD2
J gene: TRBJ2-2
CDR3 protein: CASSYEAGGGTGELFF
CDR3 DNA: TGTGCCAGCAGTTACGAGGCGGGGGGTGGGACCGGGGAGCTGTTTTTT

clone size: .
V gene: TRBV5-4
D gene: .
J gene: TRBJ2-3
CDR3 protein: CAGAGTITDTQYF
CDR3 DNA: TGTGCCGGAGCGGGTACTATCACAGATACGCAGTATTTT

clone size: .
V gene: TRBV2
D gene: .
J gene: TRBJ1-4
CDR3 protein: CASLGEDLNEKLFF
CDR3 DNA: TGTGCCAGCTTGGGGGAGGATCTAAATGAAAAACTGTTTTTT

clone size: few
V gene: TRBV20-1
D gene: .
J gene: TRBJ2-2
CDR3 protein: CSASRGRENTGELFF
CDR3 DNA: TGCAGTGCTAGTCGGGGGAGAGAGAACACCGGGGAGCTGTTTTTT

clone size: .
V gene: TRBV30
D gene: .
J gene: TRBJ1-2
CDR3 protein: CAWSVTFGYGYTF
CDR3 DNA: TGTGCCTGGAGTGTAACCTTTGGCTATGGCTACACCTTC

clone size: .
V gene: TRBV5-1
D gene: .
J gene: TRBJ1-4
CDR3 protein: CASSAGGGTNEKLFF
CDR3 DNA: TGCGCCAGCAGCGCCGGTGGGGGAACTAATGAAAAACTGTTTTTT

clone size: .
V gene: TRBV5-1
D gene: TRBD1
J gene: TRBJ2-5
CDR3 protein: CASRHGQASFQETQYF
CDR3 DNA: TGCGCCAGCAGACACGGACAGGCCTCGTTCCAAGAGACCCAGTACTTC

clone size: .
V gene: TRBV12-5
D gene: .
J gene: TRBJ1-5
CDR3 protein: CASETTGIQPQHF
CDR3 DNA: TGTGCTAGTGAGACGACAGGAATTCAGCCCCAGCATTTT

clone size: .
V gene: TRBV10-1
D gene: TRBD2
J gene: TRBJ2-3
CDR3 protein: CASSEKSGRAPDTQYF
CDR3 DNA: TGCGCCAGCAGTGAAAAAAGCGGGAGGGCCCCAGATACGCAGTATTTT

clone size: once
V gene: TRBV3-1/TRBV3-2
D gene: .
J gene: TRBJ2-7
CDR3 protein: CASSQDISAGSEQYF
CDR3 DNA: TGTGCCAGCAGCCAAGATATATCGGCAGGGAGTGAGCAGTACTTC

clone size: .
V gene: TRBV9
D gene: .
J gene: TRBJ1-2
CDR3 protein: CASSPDLNYGYTF
CDR3 DNA: TGTGCCAGCAGCCCGGACCTAAACTATGGCTACACCTTC

clone size: few
V gene: TRBV10-1
D gene: .
J gene: TRBJ2-3
CDR3 protein: CASSESNLPTDTQYF
CDR3 DNA: TGCGCCAGCAGTGAGTCGAACCTACCCACAGATACGCAGTATTTT

clone size: large
V gene: TRBV25-1
D gene: TRBD2
J gene: TRBJ2-1
CDR3 protein: CASSLAGYYNEQFF
CDR3 DNA: TGTGCCAGCAGTCTAGCGGGTTACTACAATGAGCAGTTCTTC

clone size: .
V gene: TRBV28
D gene: .
J gene: TRBJ1-1
CDR3 protein: CASSPSTGNTEAFF
CDR3 DNA: TGTGCCAGCAGTCCCTCGACAGGGAACACTGAAGCTTTCTTT

clone size: .
V gene: TRBV4-1
D gene: TRBD2
J gene: TRBJ2-1
CDR3 protein: CASSRTSSAYNEQFF
CDR3 DNA: TGCGCCAGCAGCCGGACTAGCAGCGCCTACAATGAGCAGTTCTTC

clone size: once
V gene: TRBV10-2
D gene: .
J gene: TRBJ2-1
CDR3 protein: CASIRDSQGSYNEQFF
CDR3 DNA: TGCGCCAGCATTCGGGACTCCCAAGGCTCCTACAATGAGCAGTTCTTC

clone size: .
V gene: TRBV28
D gene: .
J gene: TRBJ1-5
CDR3 protein: CASSPLGTSNQPQHF
CDR3 DNA: TGTGCCAGCAGTCCCCTGGGGACTAGCAATCAGCCCCAGCATTTT

clone size: .
V gene: TRBV28
D gene: .
J gene: TRBJ2-1
CDR3 protein: CASSSPGRATEQFF
CDR3 DNA: TGTGCCAGCAGTTCGCCGGGACGGGCAACTGAGCAGTTCTTC

clone size: .
V gene: TRBV18
D gene: .
J gene: TRBJ2-1
CDR3 protein: CASSPPRGESGFSEQFF
CDR3 DNA: TGTGCCAGCTCACCACCAAGAGGTGAGTCAGGGTTCAGTGAGCAGTTCTTC

clone size: .
V gene: TRBV27
D gene: .
J gene: TRBJ1-4
CDR3 protein: CASSLLGGEEKLFF
CDR3 DNA: TGTGCCAGCAGTTTACTCGGGGGCGAGGAAAAACTGTTTTTT

clone size: .
V gene: TRBV12-3/TRBV12-4
D gene: TRBD1
J gene: TRBJ1-2
CDR3 protein: CASSLDRGGGYTF
CDR3 DNA: TGTGCCAGCAGTTTAGACAGGGGAGGTGGCTACACCTTC

clone size: once
V gene: TRBV28
D gene: TRBD1
J gene: TRBJ1-2
CDR3 protein: CASSLFGQGGLGYTF
CDR3 DNA: TGTGCCAGCAGTTTATTCGGACAGGGAGGGTTAGGCTACACCTTC

clone size: .
V gene: TRBV28
D gene: .
J gene: TRBJ1-2
CDR3 protein: CASSLRGTHRSKLYGYTF
CDR3 DNA: TGTGCCAGCAGTTTAAGGGGGACGCACAGGTCCAAACTTTATGGCTACACCTTC

clone size: .
V gene: TRBV28
D gene: TRBD1
J gene: TRBJ2-7
CDR3 protein: CASSPAGTGTYEQYF
CDR3 DNA: TGTGCCAGCAGTCCCGCCGGGACAGGAACCTACGAGCAGTACTTC

clone size: .
V gene: TRBV7-2
D gene: TRBD1
J gene: TRBJ2-1
CDR3 protein: CASATGGKVGEQFF
CDR3 DNA: TGTGCCAGCGCGACAGGGGGCAAAGTGGGTGAGCAGTTCTTC

clone size: few
V gene: TRBV5-4
D gene: .
J gene: TRBJ1-3
CDR3 protein: CASKKTGLNTIYF
CDR3 DNA: TGTGCCAGCAAAAAAACAGGGTTAAACACCATATATTTT

clone size: .
V gene: TRBV5-1
D gene: .
J gene: TRBJ1-4
CDR3 protein: CASSLGVVGPNEKLFF
CDR3 DNA: TGCGCCAGCAGCTTGGGAGTTGTGGGACCTAATGAAAAACTGTTTTTT

clone size: .
V gene: TRBV21-1
D gene: .
J gene: TRBJ1-2
CDR3 protein: CASSTHRGREPPFRCGYTF
CDR3 DNA: TGTGCCAGCAGCACCCACCGGGGGAGGGAACCCCCGTTTCGATGCGGCTACACCTTC

clone size: .
V gene: TRBV7-7
D gene: TRBD2
J gene: TRBJ2-5
CDR3 protein: CASSYTSGGAGETQYF
CDR3 DNA: TGTGCCAGCAGCTATACTAGCGGGGGGGCCGGAGAGACCCAGTACTTC

clone size: .
V gene: TRBV10-3
D gene: TRBD2
J gene: TRBJ2-3
CDR3 protein: CAIGGEAVGLDTQYF
CDR3 DNA: TGTGCCATCGGGGGGGAAGCGGTGGGTTTGGATACGCAGTATTTT

clone size: .
V gene: TRBV30
D gene: .
J gene: TRBJ2-5
CDR3 protein: CAWGGRGETQYF
CDR3 DNA: TGTGCCTGGGGGGGTAGAGGTGAGACCCAGTACTTC

clone size: .
V gene: TRBV10-2
D gene: .
J gene: TRBJ1-5
CDR3 protein: CASSESKGRNQPQHF
CDR3 DNA: TGCGCCAGCAGTGAGTCTAAGGGGAGGAATCAGCCCCAGCATTTT

clone size: .
V gene: TRBV3-1/TRBV3-2
D gene: .
J gene: TRBJ2-3
CDR3 protein: CASSASTDTQYF
CDR3 DNA: TGTGCCAGCAGCGCAAGCACAGATACGCAGTATTTT

clone size: .
V gene: TRBV5-6
D gene: .
J gene: TRBJ1-3
CDR3 protein: CASSLLGPGNTIYF
CDR3 DNA: TGTGCCAGCAGCTTGCTTGGCCCTGGAAACACCATATATTTT

clone size: once
V gene: TRBV2
D gene: .
J gene: TRBJ1-1
CDR3 protein: CASSEEGTEAFF
CDR3 DNA: TGTGCCAGCAGTGAAGAGGGAACTGAAGCTTTCTTT

clone size: once
V gene: TRBV28
D gene: .
J gene: TRBJ2-2
CDR3 protein: CASSSYTFLTLTGAGELFF
CDR3 DNA: TGTGCCAGCAGTTCCTATACATTCCTGACATTAACAGGAGCCGGGGAGCTGTTTTTT

clone size: .
V gene: TRBV2
D gene: .
J gene: TRBJ2-5
CDR3 protein: CASTRTEGETQYF
CDR3 DNA: TGTGCCAGCACCCGGACAGAAGGAGAGACCCAGTACTTC

clone size: .
V gene: TRBV14
D gene: .
J gene: TRBJ2-6
CDR3 protein: CASSPRETGANVLTF
CDR3 DNA: TGTGCCAGCAGCCCCAGGGAGACTGGGGCCAACGTCCTGACTTTC

clone size: .
V gene: TRBV2
D gene: TRBD1
J gene: TRBJ1-1
CDR3 protein: CASMVEGANTEAFF
CDR3 DNA: TGTGCCAGCATGGTAGAGGGGGCGAACACTGAAGCTTTCTTT

clone size: .
V gene: TRBV5-1
D gene: TRBD1
J gene: TRBJ2-3
CDR3 protein: CASSTGQGGDTQYF
CDR3 DNA: TGCGCCAGCAGCACGGGACAGGGGGGCGATACGCAGTATTTT

clone size: .
V gene: TRBV5-1
D gene: .
J gene: TRBJ1-1
CDR3 protein: CASSPVGEITEAFF
CDR3 DNA: TGCGCCAGCAGCCCAGTAGGGGAGATCACTGAAGCTTTCTTT

clone size: .
V gene: TRBV29-1
D gene: .
J gene: TRBJ2-7
CDR3 protein: CSVEDPGSGYEQYF
CDR3 DNA: TGCAGCGTTGAAGATCCAGGGTCAGGCTACGAGCAGTACTTC

clone size: .
V gene: TRBV5-1
D gene: TRBD1
J gene: TRBJ1-3
CDR3 protein: CASSGTGEGNTIYF
CDR3 DNA: TGCGCCAGCAGCGGCACAGGGGAAGGAAACACCATATATTTT

clone size: once
V gene: TRBV7-2
D gene: .
J gene: TRBJ1-2
CDR3 protein: CASSLNAGAPGYTF
CDR3 DNA: TGTGCCAGCAGCTTAAATGCGGGGGCGCCTGGCTACACCTTC

clone size: .
V gene: TRBV6-1
D gene: .
J gene: TRBJ2-7
CDR3 protein: CASSEGGLLPYEQYF
CDR3 DNA: TGTGCCAGCAGTGAAGGCGGACTACTCCCCTACGAGCAGTACTTC

clone size: .
V gene: TRBV29-1
D gene: TRBD2
J gene: TRBJ2-3
CDR3 protein: CSVGGGGTDTQYF
CDR3 DNA: TGCAGCGTTGGTGGGGGGGGCACAGATACGCAGTATTTT

clone size: .
V gene: TRBV10-1
D gene: .
J gene: TRBJ2-3
CDR3 protein: CASSEEGVGTDTQYF
CDR3 DNA: TGCGCCAGCAGTGAGGAGGGGGTAGGCACAGATACGCAGTATTTT

clone size: few
V gene: TRBV30
D gene: .
J gene: TRBJ1-3
CDR3 protein: CAWTTWGGNTIYF
CDR3 DNA: TGTGCCTGGACTACCTGGGGGGGAAACACCATATATTTT

clone size: .
V gene: TRBV18
D gene: .
J gene: TRBJ1-1
CDR3 protein: CASSPSSTPNTEAFF
CDR3 DNA: TGTGCCAGCTCACCATCCTCGACACCGAACACTGAAGCTTTCTTT

clone size: .
V gene: TRBV27
D gene: TRBD2
J gene: TRBJ2-5
CDR3 protein: CASRNSGIETQYF
CDR3 DNA: TGTGCCAGCAGAAACAGCGGGATTGAGACCCAGTACTTC

clone size: .
V gene: TRBV5-1
D gene: .
J gene: TRBJ1-2
CDR3 protein: CASSLQGFGYTF
CDR3 DNA: TGCGCCAGCAGCTTACAGGGCTTTGGCTACACCTTC

clone size: .
V gene: TRBV21-1
D gene: .
J gene: TRBJ1-6
CDR3 protein: CASSNPAEAAPSSYNSPLHF
CDR3 DNA: TGTGCCAGCAGCAATCCCGCGGAGGCAGCGCCGAGCTCCTATAATTCACCCCTCCACTTT